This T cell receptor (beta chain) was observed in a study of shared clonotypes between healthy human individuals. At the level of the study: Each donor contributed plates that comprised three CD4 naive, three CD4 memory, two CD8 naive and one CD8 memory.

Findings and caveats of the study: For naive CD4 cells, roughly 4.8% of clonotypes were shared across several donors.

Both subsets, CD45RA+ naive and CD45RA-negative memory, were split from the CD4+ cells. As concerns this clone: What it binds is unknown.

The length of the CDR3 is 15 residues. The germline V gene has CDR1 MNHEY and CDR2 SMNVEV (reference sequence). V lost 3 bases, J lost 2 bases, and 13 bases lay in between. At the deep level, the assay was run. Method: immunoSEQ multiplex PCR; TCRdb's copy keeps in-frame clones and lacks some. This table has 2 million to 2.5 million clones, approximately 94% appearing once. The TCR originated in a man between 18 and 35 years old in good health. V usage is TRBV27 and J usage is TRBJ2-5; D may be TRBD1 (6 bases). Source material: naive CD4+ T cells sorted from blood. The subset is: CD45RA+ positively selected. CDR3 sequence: CASSFQGQGQETQYF. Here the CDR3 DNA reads TGTGCCAGCAGTTTTCAGGGGCAGGGGCAAGAGACCCAGTACTTC.